The clone carrying this T cell receptor (beta chain) was seen once. This record belongs to a study of blood T cell repertoires in COVID-19. Overall study: Samples came from the United States, Italy and Spain, spanning acute and convalescent COVID-19. Sources were T cells, B-cell-depleted T cells, or PBMCs; the material itself was cDNA or gDNA.

Per the original data handling: Reference gene primer amplification yielded estimated nucleated cell counts. Sequencing used immunoSEQ multiplex PCR; TCRdb keeps in-frame clones, though not all of them. The V and J calls and the clone size are those of that table, but D and trimming were determined from the DNA. The sample contains about 160,000 clones, roughly 84% of which appear only once. The V gene end was trimmed by 1 base and the J gene end by 5 bases; junction bases not matched to a gene: 4. Germline V CDR1 and CDR2: SGHAT, FQNNGV. The CDR3 length is 14 residues. The clonotype comes from a man between 60 and 75 years old who had recovered from COVID-19. The source material was PBMCs or T cells enriched from blood (not recorded which). The chain joins TRBV11-2 to TRBJ2-7; 8 positions agree with TRBD1. CDR3 in amino acids: CASSLGGQVNEQYF. CDR3 bases: TGTGCCAGCAGCTTAGGGGGACAGGTCAACGAGCAGTACTTC.